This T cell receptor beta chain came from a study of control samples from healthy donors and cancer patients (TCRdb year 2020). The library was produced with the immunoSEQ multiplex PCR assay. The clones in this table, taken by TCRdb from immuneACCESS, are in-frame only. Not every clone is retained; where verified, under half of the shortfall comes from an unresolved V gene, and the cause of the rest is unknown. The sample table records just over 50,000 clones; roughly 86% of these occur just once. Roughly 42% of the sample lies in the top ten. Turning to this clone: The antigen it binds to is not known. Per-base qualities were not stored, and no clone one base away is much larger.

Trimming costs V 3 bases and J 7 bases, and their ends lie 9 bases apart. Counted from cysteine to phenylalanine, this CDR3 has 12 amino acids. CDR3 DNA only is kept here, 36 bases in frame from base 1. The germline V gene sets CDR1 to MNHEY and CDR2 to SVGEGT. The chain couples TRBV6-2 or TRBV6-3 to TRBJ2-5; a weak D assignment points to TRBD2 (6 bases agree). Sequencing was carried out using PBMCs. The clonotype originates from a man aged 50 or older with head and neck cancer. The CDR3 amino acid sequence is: CASSYMGGTQYF. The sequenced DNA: TGTGCCAGCAGTTATATGGGAGGGACCCAGTACTTC.